A single sample is the source of the 25 T cell receptor beta chains below, sequenced in a study of blood T cell repertoires in COVID-19. Profiled with immunoSEQ multiplex PCR; TCRdb holds only in-frame clones, not every one. The sample shows under 45,000 clones, approximately 86% of them seen only once. Sequenced input: peripheral blood. All receptors derive from a man aged 50 to 60 with active COVID-19.

In its sample, this clone was seen once. The rearrangement joins TRBV25-1 to TRBJ2-5; 9 nucleotides align to TRBD2. The CDR3 consists of 14 residues. The V gene end was trimmed by 1 base and the J gene end by 8 bases; junction bases not matched to a gene: 5. Germline CDR1 MGHDK, CDR2 SYGVNS. In DNA, the CDR3 is TGTGCCAGCAGTGAATCCAGCGGGAGGCTAACCCAGTACTTC. Protein: CASSESSGRLTQYF.

The chain joins TRBV7-9 to TRBJ2-3, with TRBD1 matching 11 bases. CDR1 SEHNR and CDR2 FQNEAQ come from the germline V gene (reference sequence). This CDR3 is built from 14 residues. V shed 7 bases, J shed 3 bases, and the junction held 3 bases outside the gene matches. The DNA of the CDR3 is TGTGCCAGCACCGGACAGGGGGCTACAGATACGCAGTATTTT. The encoded protein is CASTGQGATDTQYF.

The CDR3 DNA is TGTGCCAGCAGCCTGGGACAGGGGAGTTCACCCCTCCACTTT. Translation: CASSLGQGSSPLHF. The chain uses TRBV3-1 (or the pseudogene TRBV3-2) and TRBJ1-6, with TRBD1 matching over 10 bases. The V and J ends lost 4 bases and 9 bases, in that order; junction bases with no gene match: 3. The germline CDR1 and CDR2 sequences are LGHDT and YNNKEL (reference sequence). This CDR3 spans 14 amino acids.

The chain couples TRBV6-6 to TRBJ2-2; 7 bases align to TRBD1. After removal of 7 bases from V and 4 bases from J, the junction contained 3 bases not matched to a gene. Germline V gene lookup returns CDR1 MNHNY and CDR2 SVGAGI (reference sequence). The CDR3 has 13 amino acids. As DNA, the CDR3 is TGTGCCAGCAAGGGACAGTTCACCGGGGAGCTGTTTTTT. It is translated as CASKGQFTGELFF.

The chain recombines TRBV28 with TRBJ2-7; a weak D match, TRBD2 (6 bases). The V gene's germline CDR1 is MDHEN and CDR2 SYDVKM. There are 14 residues in the CDR3. Trimming left V 2 bases short and J 6 bases short, with 14 bases between. The CDR3 loop reads CASSLPGGKIEQYF. The CDR3 coding sequence is TGTGCCAGCAGTTTACCCGGAGGGAAGATCGAGCAGTACTTC.

The CDR3 protein is CASRTGEYGYTF. As DNA, the CDR3 is TGTGCCAGCAGGACGGGGGAGTATGGCTACACCTTC. This chain joins TRBV2 and TRBJ1-2; a possible D gene is TRBD1 (5 bases). CDR1 SNHLY and CDR2 FYNNEI come from the germline V gene. The CDR3 has 12 residues. The V end was cut by 6 bases, the J end by 5 bases, with 10 bases between.

The chain links TRBV9 to TRBJ2-5, with 8 bases matching TRBD2. This CDR3 contains 16 residues. The trim removed 4 bases at V and 1 base at J, leaving 9 bases unmatched. Germline V lookup: CDR1 SGDLS, CDR2 YYNGEE. The CDR3 sequence: CASSIRGSGTQETQYF. The CDR3 coding sequence is TGTGCCAGCAGCATCCGGGGTAGCGGGACCCAAGAGACCCAGTACTTC.

This sequence joins TRBV9 and TRBJ2-7, with 7 bases fitting TRBD2. This CDR3 is 14 amino acids long. J gave up 4 bases and V 1 base, and 5 bases lay outside the gene matches. Germline CDR1 and CDR2: SGDLS and YYNGEE. CDR3 residues: CASSVTMGGYEQYF. For the CDR3, the DNA is TGTGCCAGCAGCGTAACGATGGGAGGGTACGAGCAGTACTTC.

The chain joins TRBV5-1 to TRBJ2-3; D may be TRBD2 (5 bases). Between the trimmed V and J ends, which lost 6 bases and 4 bases, there was a span of 18 bases. The germline V gene encodes CDR1 SGHRS and CDR2 YFSETQ. This CDR3 contains 15 residues. The CDR3 DNA sequence: TGCGCCAGCACCCCCCCGGGAAGTTTAGCAGATACGCAGTATTTT. Translation: CASTPPGSLADTQYF. Together with reference TRBV5-1 and TRBJ2-3, the CDR3 gives the full variable domain: KAGVTQTPRYLIKTRGQQVTLSCSPISGHRSVSWYQQTPGQGLQFLFEYFSETQRNKGNFPGRFSGRQFSNSRSEMNVSTLELGDSALYLCASTPPGSLADTQYFGPGTRLTVL.

This clone came up a few times. The rearrangement uses TRBV11-3 and TRBJ1-6; D gene ambiguous. The CDR3 spans 15 residues. CDR1 and CDR2 from the germline V gene are SGHNT and YENEEA. V was pared by 1 base and J by 6 bases, with 10 bases between. The CDR3: CASSLVPEVNSPLHF. The CDR3, as DNA: TGTGCCAGCAGCTTAGTGCCAGAAGTTAATTCACCCCTCCACTTT.

The rearrangement joins TRBV5-1 to TRBJ1-1; D is perhaps TRBD1 (6 bases). Germline CDR1 is SGHRS and CDR2 is YFSETQ. This CDR3 comprises 14 residues. The V end was cut by 0 bases, the J end by 6 bases, with 12 bases between. The CDR3: CASSLAGGEAEAFF. CDR3 coding DNA: TGCGCCAGCAGCTTGGCTGGGGGCGAAGCTGAAGCTTTCTTT.

This chain's CDR3 is CSARRQLEAFF. DNA for the CDR3: TGCAGTGCTCGACGACAGCTTGAAGCTTTCTTT. This rearrangement joins TRBV20-1 to TRBJ1-1; D perhaps matches TRBD1 (5 bases). Germline loops: CDR1 DFQATT, CDR2 SNEGSKA (reference sequence). The V end lost 5 bases, the J end lost 7 bases, and 11 bases lay between the germline ends. CDR3 size: 11 residues.

The CDR3: CASRPGRGTEAFF. CDR3 coding DNA: TGCGCCAGCAGACCAGGTCGGGGGACTGAAGCTTTCTTT. This chain uses TRBV5-1 with TRBJ1-1, with D possibly matching TRBD1 (5 bases). CDR1 SGHRS and CDR2 YFSETQ come from the germline V gene. CDR3 size: 13 residues. Trimming removed 5 bases at V and 5 bases at J, with 13 bases between.

The chain links TRBV5-4 to TRBJ2-1; D perhaps matches TRBD2 (6 bases). Per germline, CDR1 SGHNT and CDR2 YYREEE (reference sequence). The CDR3 runs to 15 residues. Between the trimmed V and J ends, which lost 4 bases and 5 bases, there was a span of 16 bases. CDR3: CASSNPLGLNNEQFF. The CDR3 DNA reads as TGTGCCAGCAGCAACCCCCTGGGACTGAACAATGAGCAGTTCTTC.

As regards this clone: This CDR3 is also generated by other DNA sequences in the sample. The V and J genes are TRBV5-1 and TRBJ1-1; 8 positions agree with TRBD1. Trimming cost V 2 bases and J 1 base; bases outside gene matches: 1. This CDR3 comprises 14 residues. The germline V gene encodes CDR1 SGHRS and CDR2 YFSETQ. The chain's CDR3 is CASSLTGGNTEAFF. The CDR3 DNA reads as TGCGCCAGCAGCTTAACAGGGGGGAACACTGAAGCTTTCTTT. Full variable domain (missing parts from reference TRBV5-1 and TRBJ1-1): KAGVTQTPRYLIKTRGQQVTLSCSPISGHRSVSWYQQTPGQGLQFLFEYFSETQRNKGNFPGRFSGRQFSNSRSEMNVSTLELGDSALYLCASSLTGGNTEAFFGQGTRLTVV.

Notes on this clone: The junction departs from germline at one end; a sequencing error may be responsible. CDR3 in amino acids: CASSPSGQGKRFGTEAFF. The CDR3 coding sequence is TGTGCTAGCAGCCCATCAGGACAGGGTAAACGATTTGGCACTGAAGCTTTCTTT. The rearrangement uses TRBV7-7 and TRBJ1-1; the match to TRBD1 covers 8 bases. The CDR3 length is 18 residues. CDR1 and CDR2 from the germline V gene are SSHAT and FNYEAQ (reference sequence). The whole variable domain, filled in from reference TRBV7-7 and TRBJ1-1, reads GAGVSQSPRYKVTKRGQDVTLRCDPISSHATLYWYQQALGQGPEFLTYFNYEAQPDKSGLPSDRFSAERPEGSISTLTIQRTEQRDSAMYRCASSPSGQGKRFGTEAFFGQGTRLTVV.

V usage is TRBV6-4 and J usage is TRBJ2-3; D unresolved. Germline V gene data show CDR1 as MRHNA and CDR2 as SNTAGT. The CDR3 length is 13 residues. The ends were cut back, 2 bases at V and 4 bases at J, with 7 bases in the middle. The CDR3 nucleotides are TGTGCCAGCAGTGACGGAGAAGCAGATACGCAGTATTTT. This gives the protein CASSDGEADTQYF.

This rearrangement joins TRBV7-2 to TRBJ2-1; 7 nucleotides align to TRBD2. V trimming: 1 base; J trimming: 9 bases; junction bases outside the gene matches: 9. Looked up from germline, CDR1 is SGHTA and CDR2 is FQGNSA. The CDR3 length is 15 residues. The CDR3 spells CASSLGGLGGIEQFF. The CDR3 DNA sequence: TGTGCCAGCAGCTTAGGAGGGTTGGGAGGGATTGAGCAGTTCTTC.

The rearrangement uses TRBV7-3 and TRBJ2-1; 15 bases agree with TRBD2. The CDR3 covers 17 residues. V shed 5 bases and J 7 bases; nucleotides not matched to a gene: 9. Germline values: CDR1 SGHTA, CDR2 FQGTGA. CDR3: CASSIWTSGGARNEQFF. The CDR3, as DNA: TGTGCCAGCAGCATCTGGACTAGCGGGGGGGCTCGGAATGAGCAGTTCTTC.

V and J are TRBV11-3 and TRBJ1-1; D ambiguous. Trimming cost V 2 bases and J 1 base, with 8 bases left between them. This CDR3 has 14 amino acids. CDR1 is SGHNT and CDR2 is YENEEA in the germline V gene. DNA of the CDR3: TGTGCCAGCAGCTTATCCGGGGAGAACACTGAAGCTTTCTTT. This codes for CASSLSGENTEAFF.

This chain connects TRBV4-3 to TRBJ2-1; 14 bases are shared with TRBD2. The CDR3 contains 16 residues. The germline gives CDR1 LGHNA, CDR2 YSLEER. Germline trimming cut 3 bases from V and 9 bases from J; bases unmatched to any gene: 7. CDR3 sequence (DNA): TGCGCCAGCAGCCAGACGGGACTAGCGGGAGTAGGTGAGCAGTTCTTC. Encoded protein: CASSQTGLAGVGEQFF.

This chain links TRBV6-1 with TRBJ2-7; 9 positions match TRBD2. Germline trimming cut 2 bases from V and 1 base from J; bases unmatched to any gene: 3. The CDR3 totals 15 residues. Germline-derived CDR1 and CDR2 are MNHNS and SASEGT. This chain's CDR3 is CASSERLAGSYEQYF. CDR3 DNA: TGTGCCAGCAGTGAACGGCTAGCGGGGTCCTACGAGCAGTACTTC.

V gene TRBV7-2 combines with J gene TRBJ1-5; possible D gene TRBD1, 6 bases. The V end was cut by 5 bases, the J end by 7 bases, with 9 bases between. The CDR3 runs to 12 residues. Germline CDR1 reads SGHTA; CDR2 reads FQGNSA. CDR3 region: CASSTGSQPQHF. CDR3 bases: TGTGCCAGCAGCACAGGGTCGCAGCCCCAGCATTTT.

The V gene is TRBV29-1, the J gene TRBJ2-3, with D perhaps TRBD2 (5 bases). V lost 3 bases and J 2 bases, leaving 9 bases between the germline ends. The germline CDR1 and CDR2 sequences are SQVTM and ANQGSEA. CDR3 length equals 13 residues. This CDR3 reads CSVEEVHTDTQYF. The DNA of the CDR3 is TGCAGCGTTGAGGAGGTTCACACAGATACGCAGTATTTT.

The chain has TRBV28 and TRBJ1-6, with D maybe TRBD1 (5 bases). This CDR3 region has 17 residues. Trimming removed 2 bases from V and 9 bases from J, with 20 bases in between. The germline V gene has CDR1 MDHEN and CDR2 SYDVKM. CDR3 in amino acids: CASSLDPRRGRFSPLHF. The CDR3 region has the DNA TGTGCCAGCAGTTTAGATCCCAGAAGGGGTAGATTTTCACCCCTCCACTTT.